This T cell receptor beta chain was identified in a study of T cell changes during pregnancy in multiple sclerosis. The germline V gene has CDR1 LNHDA and CDR2 SQIVND (reference sequence). Trimming cost V 9 bases and J 1 base; bases outside gene matches: 10. The length of the CDR3 is 16 residues. Profiling relied on immunoSEQ multiplex PCR, and the TCRdb table lists in-frame clones only, not all of them. This sample has some 94,000 clones, with 80% to 95% found just once. The source of this sequence is a female donor in good health, enrolled as a control in a pregnancy study. The sequencing used peripheral blood, collected in the first trimester of pregnancy. V usage is TRBV19 and J usage is TRBJ1-4; 8 bases match TRBD1. CDR3 in amino acids: CASHDFGQGTNEKLFF. DNA of the CDR3: TGTGCCAGCCACGACTTTGGACAGGGAACTAATGAAAAACTGTTTTTT.